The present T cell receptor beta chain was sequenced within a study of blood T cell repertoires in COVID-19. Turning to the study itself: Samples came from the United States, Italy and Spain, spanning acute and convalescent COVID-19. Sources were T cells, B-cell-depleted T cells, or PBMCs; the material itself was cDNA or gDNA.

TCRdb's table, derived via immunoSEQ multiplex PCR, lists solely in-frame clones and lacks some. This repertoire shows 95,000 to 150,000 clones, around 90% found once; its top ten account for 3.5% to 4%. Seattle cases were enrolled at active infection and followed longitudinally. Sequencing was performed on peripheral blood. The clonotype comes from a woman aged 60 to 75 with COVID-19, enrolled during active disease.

This chain's CDR3 is CASSAAQGSSPLHF. CDR3 bases: TGTGCCAGCAGCGCCGCGCAGGGAAGTTCACCCCTCCACTTT. The V gene is TRBV7-2, the J gene TRBJ1-6; perhaps TRBD1 as D (5 bases). CDR1 is SGHTA, CDR2 FQGNSA, per germline. The CDR3 length is 14 residues. V was cut by 5 bases and J by 9 bases, with 14 bases left in between.